The 12 T cell receptor beta chains presented below share a single source sample, sequenced in a study of cytomegalovirus exposure and HLA in healthy donors. The PCR made use of 60 Vbeta and 13 Jbeta primers. Produced via immunoSEQ multiplex PCR; TCRdb's table is partial and in-frame only. The sample includes some 190,000 clones, about four fifths of them seen just once. Sequencing was carried out using PBMCs. Receptor source: a woman aged 30 to 39 in good health and CMV-seronegative.

This clone was seen more than once but under ten times. The rearrangement uses TRBV6-4 and TRBJ2-6, with TRBD1 as a possible D gene (5 bases). Germline values: CDR1 MRHNA, CDR2 SNTAGT. V was pared by 4 bases and J by 1 base, with 5 bases between. The CDR3 contains 14 residues. The CDR3, as DNA: TGTGCCAGCAGTGGACAGTCTGGGGCCAACGTCCTGACTTTC. Protein product: CASSGQSGANVLTF.

This chain uses TRBV6-5 with TRBJ2-3; 7 nucleotides match TRBD1. The length of the CDR3 is 15 residues. CDR1 is MNHEY, CDR2 SVGAGI, per germline. Trimming removed 5 bases from V and 1 base from J; junction bases left unmatched: 6. The DNA for the CDR3 is TGTGCCAGCAGTCCACAGGGGCTTCGCACAGATACGCAGTATTTT. Protein product: CASSPQGLRTDTQYF.

This clone turned up a few times. The V call is TRBV16, the J call TRBJ1-5; 12 positions match TRBD1. V dropped 4 bases and J dropped 2; count of bases not matched to a gene: 9. Germline V gene sequence: CDR1 KGHSY, CDR2 FQNENV. CDR3 size: 18 residues. CDR3 region: CASSRGTGGWVGNQPQHF. The CDR3 DNA sequence: TGTGCCAGCAGCCGAGGGACAGGGGGCTGGGTTGGCAATCAGCCCCAGCATTTT.

The CDR3 DNA sequence: TGTGCCAGCCTCCAAGCGGGGGCCCCCACAGATACGCAGTATTTT. It codes for CASLQAGAPTDTQYF. This chain connects TRBV2 to TRBJ2-3; 8 bases fit TRBD2. Unmatched junction bases numbered 9, after V lost 8 bases and J lost 2 bases. Germline V gene sequence: CDR1 SNHLY, CDR2 FYNNEI. This CDR3 region has 15 residues.

V gene TRBV2 combines with J gene TRBJ1-5; a possible D gene is TRBD1 (6 bases). This CDR3 contains 16 residues. V was trimmed by 3 bases and J by 2 bases, leaving 14 bases between them. The V gene's germline CDR1 is SNHLY and CDR2 FYNNEI. The CDR3 loop reads CASSDRGWRGNQPQHF. DNA for the CDR3: TGTGCCAGCAGTGACAGGGGATGGCGAGGCAATCAGCCCCAGCATTTT.

The V and J genes are TRBV27 and TRBJ1-1; 9 nucleotides line up with TRBD1. V trimming: 3 bases; J trimming: 7 bases; junction bases outside the gene matches: 6. Germline loops: CDR1 MNHEY, CDR2 SMNVEV (reference sequence). The CDR3 covers 14 residues. The CDR3 DNA is TGTGCCAGCAGTTTTGTTGACAGGGGGGGTGAAGCTTTCTTT. It is translated as CASSFVDRGGEAFF.

The V gene is TRBV27, the J gene TRBJ2-7; D may be TRBD2 (5 bases). The germline gives CDR1 MNHEY, CDR2 SMNVEV (reference sequence). There are 13 residues in the CDR3. The V and J ends lost 8 bases and 1 base respectively, with 12 bases between them. This CDR3 is CASFRPGSYEQYF. The CDR3, as DNA: TGTGCCAGCTTTCGACCGGGGTCCTACGAGCAGTACTTC.

The chain is built from TRBV30 and TRBJ1-2; 9 nucleotides line up with TRBD1. The germline V gene encodes CDR1 GTSNPN and CDR2 SVGIG (reference sequence). The CDR3 is made up of 14 amino acids. After removal of 1 base from V and 7 bases from J, the junction contained 7 bases not matched to a gene. DNA for the CDR3: TGTGCCTGGAGTGCCCTAACGGACAGGGGTGGCTACACCTTC. As protein: CAWSALTDRGGYTF.

The chain recombines TRBV6-1 with TRBJ1-6, with D perhaps matching TRBD1 (5 bases). In germline, CDR1 is MNHNS, CDR2 SASEGT. This CDR3 is built from 16 residues. V dropped 2 bases and J dropped 0 bases, with 8 bases sitting between them. The CDR3 nucleotides read TGTGCCAGCAGTGAATCAGACAGCTCCTATAATTCACCCCTCCACTTT. Translating it yields CASSESDSSYNSPLHF.

J is TRBJ2-1 and V is TRBV5-1; 14 bases are shared with TRBD2. The CDR3 totals 15 residues. Germline loops: CDR1 SGHRS, CDR2 YFSETQ. The V gene end was trimmed by 4 bases and the J gene end by 7 bases; junction bases not matched to a gene: 4. CDR3 nucleotide sequence: TGCGCCAGCAGCCCGGGACTAGCGGGGGCGAATGAGCAGTTCTTC. Translation gives CASSPGLAGANEQFF.

This clone has just one count. This chain links TRBV30 with TRBJ1-2, with unresolved D. Germline CDR1 is GTSNPN and CDR2 is SVGIG (reference sequence). With 2 bases removed from V and 4 bases from J, the gap between germline ends came to 14 bases. This CDR3 has 14 residues. CDR3 sequence (DNA): TGTGCCTGGAGTTTACAGTTTTCAGGCTATGGCTACACCTTC. Translation gives CAWSLQFSGYGYTF.

V is TRBV9 and J is TRBJ2-5; D is unclear. Germline CDR1 reads SGDLS; CDR2 reads YYNGEE. V gave up 0 bases and J gave up 2 bases, with 11 bases separating them. The CDR3 consists of 15 residues. The CDR3 nucleotides read TGTGCCAGCAGCGTAGGCCAGATGGAGCAAGAGACCCAGTACTTC. Protein: CASSVGQMEQETQYF.